This T cell receptor (beta chain) was obtained from a study of PD-L1 blockade in urothelial cancer. About the research overall: About 85% of the roughly 29 patients comprised males who had bladder-origin urothelial cancer. Median T cell yield per blood sample was about 150,000 cells. General observations from the study: Better survival was predicted by below-median pretreatment blood TCR clonality.

The CDR3 totals 16 residues. Germline V gives CDR1 GTSNPN, CDR2 SVGIG (reference sequence). The V segment lost 2 bases and the J segment 8 bases; nucleotides outside the gene matches: 9. In the case of this clone: Antigen specificity is unknown.

Assay: immunoSEQ multiplex PCR; the TCRdb copy retains only in-frame clones and omits some. This sample has tens of thousands of clones, with nearly 90% found just once. The time point denotes: pretreatment peripheral blood. The TCR was taken from a man aged 60 to 75 with urothelial cancer. The chain employs TRBV30 and TRBJ1-4; TRBD1 matches at 12 bases. Sequencing used PBMCs, obtained around atezolizumab (anti-PD-L1) treatment. CDR3 residues: CAWSPAYGTGGEKLFF. For the CDR3, the DNA is TGTGCCTGGAGTCCAGCATACGGGACAGGGGGCGAAAAACTGTTTTTT.